This TCR beta chain was captured in a study of radiation and T cells in renal cell carcinoma. Study-wide points: In blood, top tumor clones expanded by 2 weeks, shrinking by 4. Without pretreatment biopsies, baseline tumor clonotype presence was undetermined.

As to time point: blood 4 weeks post-SBRT, at nephrectomy. Documented treatment: 15 Gy SBRT to primary tumor, nephrectomy 4 weeks later. Nephrectomy followed 15 Gy stereotactic body radiation by 4 weeks. After SBRT, blood was collected at 2 and 4 weeks, plus baseline. TCRdb keeps only in-frame clones here, not all; method: immunoSEQ multiplex PCR. The sample yields around 180,000 clones, about 88% seen once. As for this clone: Its cognate antigen is unknown.

From germline, CDR1 is MNHNS and CDR2 SASEGT. This CDR3 comprises 14 residues. Trimming pared 1 base from V and 6 bases from J, leaving 9 bases between. The receptor comes from a woman aged 45-60 years with renal cell carcinoma. The chain is built from TRBV6-1 and TRBJ1-4; D gene uncertain. The sequenced sample was blood, obtained from a patient whose treatment included radiotherapy and nephrectomy. The CDR3 coding sequence is TGTGCCAGCAGTGAAGTAGGATTCGATGAAAAACTGTTTTTT. Residues: CASSEVGFDEKLFF.